These 32 T cell receptor beta chains share one sample of origin, sequenced in a study of cytomegalovirus exposure and HLA in healthy donors. Produced via immunoSEQ multiplex PCR; TCRdb's table is partial and in-frame only. This table holds 110,000 to 150,000 clones, 90% found once. Source material: PBMCs. The receptors here all came from a woman aged 25 to 39 in good health and CMV-seropositive.

The V gene is TRBV27, the J gene TRBJ2-3, with 7 bases aligning to TRBD2. The length of the CDR3 is 13 residues. Germline CDR1 and CDR2: MNHEY and SMNVEV (reference sequence). After removal of 8 bases from V and 4 bases from J, the junction contained 6 bases not matched to a gene. CDR3 nucleotides: TGTGCCAGCGCCGGACTAGGGGCAGATACGCAGTATTTT. Amino acid sequence: CASAGLGADTQYF.

The chain recombines TRBV4-1 with TRBJ2-5; a possible D gene is TRBD2 (5 bases). The CDR3 runs 16 residues. The germline gives CDR1 MGHRA, CDR2 YSYEKL. Trimming stripped 0 bases from V and 6 bases from J, with 17 bases between. CDR3 bases: TGCGCCAGCAGCCAAGAGGGAGCGGCCCCAAGTAAGACCCAGTACTTC. As protein: CASSQEGAAPSKTQYF.

The rearrangement uses TRBV28 and TRBJ2-7; 8 nucleotides match TRBD2. Germline V gene lookup returns CDR1 MDHEN and CDR2 SYDVKM. The trim removed 3 bases at V and 5 bases at J, leaving 9 bases unmatched. CDR3 length equals 15 residues. As DNA, the CDR3 is TGTGCCAGCAGTTTTCAGCGGGGGCGAACTCACGAGCAGTACTTC. The encoded protein is CASSFQRGRTHEQYF.

The chain combines TRBV28 with TRBJ2-1; 14 bases agree with TRBD2. This CDR3 spans 16 amino acids. Germline CDR1 is MDHEN and CDR2 is SYDVKM. After removal of 5 bases from V and 8 bases from J, the junction contained 8 bases not matched to a gene. CDR3 coding DNA: TGTGCCAGCAGTCAGACTAGCGGGAGGGCCTATCATGAGCAGTTCTTC. Translating gives CASSQTSGRAYHEQFF.

The chain has TRBV28 and TRBJ1-2; TRBD1 matches 7 bases. The CDR3 contains 13 residues. Germline values: CDR1 MDHEN, CDR2 SYDVKM. Germline trimming cut 5 bases from V and 5 bases from J; bases unmatched to any gene: 5. This CDR3 reads CASSPDRVYGYTF. CDR3 coding DNA: TGTGCCAGCAGTCCTGACAGGGTATATGGCTACACCTTC.

The chain carries TRBV14 and TRBJ2-7; D is ambiguous. CDR3 size: 13 residues. Deletions cut 1 base from V and 4 bases from J, with 8 bases between. Germline V gene data show CDR1 as SGHDN and CDR2 as FVKESK. Here the CDR3 reads CASSQGTAYEQYF. The CDR3 nucleotides are TGTGCCAGCAGCCAAGGTACAGCTTACGAGCAGTACTTC. The entire variable domain, with the rest obtained from reference TRBV14 and TRBJ2-7, is as follows: EAGVTQFPSHSVIEKGQTVTLRCDPISGHDNLYWYRRVMGKEIKFLLHFVKESKQDESGMPNNRFLAERTGGTYSTLKVQPAELEDSGVYFCASSQGTAYEQYFGPGTRLTVT.

J is TRBJ2-7 and V is TRBV14; a possible D gene is TRBD2 (5 bases). V lost 0 bases, J lost 9 bases, and 9 bases lay in between. Germline loops: CDR1 SGHDN, CDR2 FVKESK. The CDR3 totals 12 residues. The CDR3 coding sequence is TGTGCCAGCAGCCAAGATCTCGGGGTGCAGTACTTC. It encodes CASSQDLGVQYF. The full variable domain, completed using reference TRBV14 and TRBJ2-7, is EAGVTQFPSHSVIEKGQTVTLRCDPISGHDNLYWYRRVMGKEIKFLLHFVKESKQDESGMPNNRFLAERTGGTYSTLKVQPAELEDSGVYFCASSQDLGVQYFGPGTRLTVT.

V and J are TRBV11-3 and TRBJ2-1; 10 bases agree with TRBD1. The CDR3 has 17 amino acids. Per germline, CDR1 SGHNT and CDR2 YENEEA. V was clipped by 4 bases and J by 10 bases; unmatched bases: 16. The CDR3 loop is CASSYGRWGQGTREQFF. CDR3 nucleotides: TGTGCCAGCAGCTATGGCCGGTGGGGACAGGGGACGAGGGAGCAGTTCTTC.

The genes are TRBV23-1 and TRBJ2-1; perhaps TRBD2 as D (6 bases). TRBV23-1 is classed as an ORF, of uncertain function. Trimming cost V 0 bases and J 4 bases, with 10 bases left between them. This CDR3 spans 15 amino acids. The CDR3 nucleotides read TGCGCCAGCAGTCAATCGTCTAGCGTATACAATGAGCAGTTCTTC. Translated: CASSQSSSVYNEQFF.

The rearrangement joins TRBV7-8 to TRBJ2-5; 8 nucleotides line up with TRBD2. CDR3 length: 14 residues. The germline V gene encodes CDR1 SGHVS and CDR2 FQNEAQ. V lost 2 bases to trimming and J lost 5 bases; unmatched junction nucleotides: 4. The CDR3 DNA reads TGTGCCAGCAGCTTATCGGGGGGGGTGGAGACCCAGTACTTC. It encodes CASSLSGGVETQYF.

The chain uses TRBV4-1 and TRBJ2-1, with TRBD2 matching over 7 bases. In germline, CDR1 is MGHRA, CDR2 YSYEKL. With V trimmed by 1 base and J by 6 bases, 12 bases remained unmatched. This CDR3 has 17 residues. Written as DNA, the CDR3 is TGCGCCAGCAGCCAAGGGTACTTTGCGGGAGTCTTCAATGAGCAGTTCTTC. Residues: CASSQGYFAGVFNEQFF.

The chain links TRBV6-5 to TRBJ1-2, with 7 positions matching TRBD1. Germline-derived CDR1 and CDR2 are MNHEY and SVGAGI. The CDR3 sequence is 15 residues long. V gave up 0 bases and J gave up 4 bases; unmatched junction bases: 5. The CDR3 protein is CASSYSYRGGYGYTF. CDR3 nucleotide sequence: TGTGCCAGCAGTTACTCGTACAGGGGAGGCTATGGCTACACCTTC.

This rearrangement joins TRBV5-8 to TRBJ1-2, with 9 positions matching TRBD1. The CDR3 has 13 amino acids. J lost 8 bases, V lost 3 bases, and 5 bases had no gene match. Per germline, CDR1 SGHTS and CDR2 YDEGEE. The CDR3 nucleotides read TGTGCCAGCAGCTCGGGACAGGGTTGGGGCTACACCTTC. Residues: CASSSGQGWGYTF.

This chain connects TRBV5-1 to TRBJ1-2; unclear D gene. Per the germline V gene, CDR1 is SGHRS and CDR2 is YFSETQ. The CDR3 consists of 14 residues. Trimming took 0 bases from V and 8 from J, leaving 14 bases between them. This chain's CDR3 is CASSLETGFGGYTF. The DNA of the CDR3 is TGCGCCAGCAGCTTGGAAACGGGGTTCGGCGGCTACACCTTC.

The J gene is TRBJ2-6, the V gene TRBV7-9; D is uncertain. This CDR3 is 14 amino acids long. Germline values: CDR1 SEHNR, CDR2 FQNEAQ (reference sequence). Between the trimmed V and J ends, which lost 5 bases and 4 bases, there was a span of 9 bases. CDR3 protein: CASSVKSGANVLTF. CDR3 nucleotides: TGTGCCAGCAGCGTCAAATCCGGGGCCAACGTCCTGACTTTC.

This clone was detected only once. This rearrangement joins TRBV5-4 to TRBJ2-7; D is unresolved. Trimming removed 0 bases at V and 0 bases at J, with 7 bases between. Germline loops: CDR1 SGHNT, CDR2 YYREEE (reference sequence). The CDR3 has 14 residues. The CDR3 protein is CASSLGGYSYEQYF. CDR3 DNA: TGTGCCAGCAGCTTGGGAGGTTACTCCTACGAGCAGTACTTC.

The rearrangement links TRBV7-2 to TRBJ2-3, with 14 bases aligning to TRBD2. The CDR3 is 16 amino acids. Germline-derived CDR1 and CDR2 are SGHTA and FQGNSA. The ends lost 3 bases at V and 2 bases at J; junction bases unmatched: 1. CDR3 sequence: CASSLGLAGATDTQYF. The CDR3 region has the DNA TGTGCCAGCAGCTTGGGACTAGCGGGAGCCACAGATACGCAGTATTTT. Supplemented by reference TRBV7-2 and TRBJ2-3, the full variable domain reads GAGVSQSPSNKVTEKGKDVELRCDPISGHTALYWYRQSLGQGLEFLIYFQGNSAPDKSGLPSDRFSAERTGGSVSTLTIQRTQQEDSAVYLCASSLGLAGATDTQYFGPGTRLTVL.

The V call is TRBV25-1, the J call TRBJ2-5; a weak D match, TRBD2 (5 bases). CDR1 MGHDK and CDR2 SYGVNS come from the germline V gene. The CDR3 has 15 amino acids. V was shortened by 2 bases and J by 1 base, with 11 bases between the two germline ends. In DNA form, the CDR3 reads TGTGCCAGCAGTGAAGAGCGGCAACCCCAAGAGACCCAGTACTTC. Protein sequence: CASSEERQPQETQYF.

J is TRBJ2-1 and V is TRBV7-9; no reliable D call. The CDR3 runs to 14 residues. Germline V gene lookup returns CDR1 SEHNR and CDR2 FQNEAQ (reference sequence). V gave up 1 base and J gave up 1 base, with 5 bases separating them. The CDR3 DNA reads as TGTGCCAGCAGCTTAGTCGGGTCCTACAATGAGCAGTTCTTC. It codes for CASSLVGSYNEQFF.

This chain joins TRBV2 and TRBJ2-1; no clear D gene. The germline CDR1 and CDR2 sequences are SNHLY and FYNNEI. V shed 5 bases and J shed 4 bases, with 9 bases lying between them. CDR3 length: 13 amino acids. In nucleotides, the CDR3 is TGTGCCAGCAGTCCAACTGATTACAATGAGCAGTTCTTC. Encoded protein: CASSPTDYNEQFF.

The V call is TRBV9, the J call TRBJ2-1, with 8 bases identical to TRBD2. Germline loops: CDR1 SGDLS, CDR2 YYNGEE. V lost 0 bases and J lost 2; bases outside the gene matches: 1. This CDR3 comprises 15 residues. The CDR3 bases are TGTGCCAGCAGCGTAGCGGGGGGGCCCTACAATGAGCAGTTCTTC. Amino acid sequence: CASSVAGGPYNEQFF. The whole variable domain, remainder taken from reference TRBV9 and TRBJ2-1, is DSGVTQTPKHLITATGQRVTLRCSPRSGDLSVYWYQQSLDQGLQFLIQYYNGEERAKGNILERFSAQQFPDLHSELNLSSLELGDSALYFCASSVAGGPYNEQFFGPGTRLTVL.

This chain uses TRBV2 with TRBJ2-3, with 7 bases fitting TRBD2. Germline trimming cut 2 bases from V and 3 bases from J; bases unmatched to any gene: 5. Per germline, CDR1 SNHLY and CDR2 FYNNEI. The CDR3 runs to 15 residues. CDR3 in DNA: TGTGCCAGCAGTGAAAGGGGAGGGTGGACAGATACGCAGTATTTT. This sequence encodes CASSERGGWTDTQYF.

The CDR3 nucleotides are TGTGCCAGCAGCCGGGCGGGAGATTCACCCCTCCACTTT. This codes for CASSRAGDSPLHF. This chain uses TRBV9 with TRBJ1-6; D gene ambiguous. CDR3 length: 13 amino acids. Deletions cut 4 bases from V and 8 bases from J, with 10 bases between. The germline CDR1 and CDR2 sequences are SGDLS and YYNGEE.

The chain joins TRBV5-1 to TRBJ2-1; a weak D match, TRBD2 (5 bases). Germline CDR1 is SGHRS and CDR2 is YFSETQ. This CDR3 is 14 amino acids long. Between the trimmed V and J ends, which lost 6 bases and 6 bases, there was a span of 16 bases. The CDR3 reads CASNPGSPFNEQFF. CDR3 bases: TGCGCCAGCAACCCGGGGTCTCCCTTCAATGAGCAGTTCTTC.

The chain couples TRBV10-3 to TRBJ1-4; D gene unclear. The CDR3 sequence is 15 residues long. V was cut by 4 bases and J by 6 bases, with 15 bases left in between. Germline values: CDR1 ENHRY, CDR2 SYGVKD. CDR3 sequence reads: CAISAGPRTHEKLFF. CDR3 nucleotide sequence: TGTGCCATCAGTGCTGGGCCTCGCACTCATGAAAAACTGTTTTTT.

The rearrangement joins TRBV28 to TRBJ2-1; maybe TRBD1 (5 bases). Per germline, CDR1 MDHEN and CDR2 SYDVKM. This CDR3 contains 13 residues. Trimming stripped 3 bases from V and 10 bases from J, with 13 bases between. CDR3 protein: CASSLEQGIEQFF. The CDR3 DNA follows: TGTGCCAGCAGTTTGGAGCAGGGTATAGAGCAGTTCTTC.

This clone came up once. The chain has TRBV2 and TRBJ2-3; the D gene is possibly TRBD2 (7 bases). CDR1 and CDR2 from the germline V gene are SNHLY and FYNNEI. This CDR3 comprises 15 residues. V was cut by 2 bases and J by 3 bases, with 12 bases left in between. CDR3 DNA: TGTGCCAGCAGTGAACATGGGGGGGCGACAGATACGCAGTATTTT. Encoded protein: CASSEHGGATDTQYF.

V is TRBV5-6 and J is TRBJ2-1; tentative D call: TRBD2 (6 bases). V was clipped by 4 bases and J by 7 bases, with 18 bases between them. The CDR3 covers 15 residues. Germline V gives CDR1 SGHDT, CDR2 YYEEEE. The CDR3 DNA sequence: TGTGCCAGCAGCCCGTGGCCGGGAGAGATTAATGAGCAGTTCTTC. Translated: CASSPWPGEINEQFF.

The V call is TRBV13, the J call TRBJ2-7; D is uncertain. Germline V gives CDR1 PRHDT, CDR2 FYEKMQ (reference sequence). Trimming removed 6 bases from V and 4 bases from J, with 19 bases in between. This CDR3 region has 15 residues. The CDR3 DNA is TGTGCCAGCAGTTCTTTTGGCCTCAAGTTTTACGAGCAGTACTTC. This translates into CASSSFGLKFYEQYF.

The chain joins TRBV6-6 to TRBJ1-5; a weak D match, TRBD1 (6 bases). From germline, CDR1 is MNHNY and CDR2 SVGAGI (reference sequence). The CDR3 covers 14 residues. Trimming took off 6 bases at V and 7 bases at J, with 16 bases between the two ends. CDR3 bases: TGTGCCAGCAGCCCCGGGGGGGCGAACCAGCCCCAGCATTTT. It yields the protein CASSPGGANQPQHF.

V gene TRBV5-6 combines with J gene TRBJ2-5, with 9 bases identical to TRBD1. Germline lookup yields CDR1 SGHDT and CDR2 YYEEEE. With V trimmed by 4 bases and J by 10 bases, 2 bases remained unmatched. The CDR3 runs 11 residues. CDR3 DNA: TGTGCCAGCAGCACGACAGGGGGCCAGTACTTC. Translation gives CASSTTGGQYF.

The chain uses TRBV25-1 and TRBJ1-2; 7 nucleotides align to TRBD1. The J segment lost 10 bases and the V segment lost 3 bases, leaving 8 bases of the junction unmatched. The CDR3 is 13 amino acids. The germline CDR1 and CDR2 sequences are MGHDK and SYGVNS. For the CDR3, the DNA is TGTGCCAGCAGTGACTATAGAGGACAGGACTACACCTTC. Protein sequence: CASSDYRGQDYTF.